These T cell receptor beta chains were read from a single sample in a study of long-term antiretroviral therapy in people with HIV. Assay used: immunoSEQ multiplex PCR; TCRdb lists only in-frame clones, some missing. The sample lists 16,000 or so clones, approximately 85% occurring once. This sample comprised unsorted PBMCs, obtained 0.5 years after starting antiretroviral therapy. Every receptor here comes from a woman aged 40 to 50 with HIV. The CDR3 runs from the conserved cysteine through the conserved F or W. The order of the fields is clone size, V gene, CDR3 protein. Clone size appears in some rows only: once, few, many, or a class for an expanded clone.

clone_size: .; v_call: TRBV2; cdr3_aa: CASSVLAQETQYF
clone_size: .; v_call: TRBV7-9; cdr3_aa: CASSSSGKGRINEKLFF
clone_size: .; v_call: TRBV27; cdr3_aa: CASSSLDHEKLFF
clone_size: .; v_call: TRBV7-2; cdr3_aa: CASSLAQSGANVLTF
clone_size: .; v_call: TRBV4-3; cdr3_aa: CASSVTGASYNEQFF
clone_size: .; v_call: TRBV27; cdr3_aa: CASSPAGTVNTEAFF
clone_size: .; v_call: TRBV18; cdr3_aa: CASSPPQSRTSPGELFF
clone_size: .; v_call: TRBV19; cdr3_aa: CASIPTVNTEAFF
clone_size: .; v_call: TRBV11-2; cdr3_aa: CASSQYGNTEKLFF
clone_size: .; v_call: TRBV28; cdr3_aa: CASSAGGYYEQYF
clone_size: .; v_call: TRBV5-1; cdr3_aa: CASGGGQGDVDTEAFF
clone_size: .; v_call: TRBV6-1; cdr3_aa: CASRKGETGYNEQFF
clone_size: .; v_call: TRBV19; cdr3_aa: CASSMSGRGGYTF
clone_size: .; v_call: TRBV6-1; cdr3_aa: CASRRAEPLYGYTF
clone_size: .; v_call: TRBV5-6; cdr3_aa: CASSLGQTEAFF
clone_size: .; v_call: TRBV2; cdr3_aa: CASKITGTGNEKLFF
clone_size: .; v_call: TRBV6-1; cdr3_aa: CASSEDYRTGGPDTQYF
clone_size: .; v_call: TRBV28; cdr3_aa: CASSLSRTWGDTQYF
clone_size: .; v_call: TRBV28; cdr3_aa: CASSLGPTGYAFF
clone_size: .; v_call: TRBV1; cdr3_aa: CTSSFRACDDYEQYF
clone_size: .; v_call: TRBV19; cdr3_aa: CASRTSGSTGANVLTF
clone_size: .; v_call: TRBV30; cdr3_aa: CAWSATGDEQYF
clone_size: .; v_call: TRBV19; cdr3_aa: CASSPRTSGNEQFF
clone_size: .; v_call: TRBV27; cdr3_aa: CASSSSKILSYNEQFF
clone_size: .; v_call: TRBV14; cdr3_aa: CASSATSGSPSYEQYF
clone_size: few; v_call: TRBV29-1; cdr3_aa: CSVEKGQNYGYTF
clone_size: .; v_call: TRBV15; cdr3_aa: CATSQKVGNEQFF
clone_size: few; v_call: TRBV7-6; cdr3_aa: CASSLGNEQFF
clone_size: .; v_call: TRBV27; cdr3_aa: CASSPLRGEQFF
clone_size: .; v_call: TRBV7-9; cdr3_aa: CASSFGQLAGVETQYF
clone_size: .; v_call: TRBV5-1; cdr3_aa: CASSSARPVGQETQYF
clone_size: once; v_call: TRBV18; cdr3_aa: CASSPGTGAEQYF
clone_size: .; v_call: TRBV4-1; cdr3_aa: CASSPRLRQGYGYTF
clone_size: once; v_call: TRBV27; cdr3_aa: CASSLSGGTGGNQPQHF
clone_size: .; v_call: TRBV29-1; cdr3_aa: CSVGLLGNYGYTF
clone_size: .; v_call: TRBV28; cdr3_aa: CASRRALSSGANVLTF
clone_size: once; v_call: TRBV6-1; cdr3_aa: CASTFSYEQYF
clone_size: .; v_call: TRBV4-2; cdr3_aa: CASSPLGVREQYF
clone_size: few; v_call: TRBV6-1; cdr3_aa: CASSEPPGVRGNQPQHF
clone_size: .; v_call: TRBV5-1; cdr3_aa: CASSLERRGGEKLFF
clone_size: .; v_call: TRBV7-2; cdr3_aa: CASSPGRVPNQPQHF
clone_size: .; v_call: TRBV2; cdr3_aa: CATGLAASYNEQFF
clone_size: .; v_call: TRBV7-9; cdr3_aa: CASSFLPSMNTEAFF
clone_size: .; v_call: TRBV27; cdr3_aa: CASSLWSSGGNQPQHF
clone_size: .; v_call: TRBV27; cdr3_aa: CASSLLFKDYEQYF
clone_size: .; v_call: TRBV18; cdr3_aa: CASHGTTYNEQFF
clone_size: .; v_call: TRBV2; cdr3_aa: CASSEALGTTNNEQFF
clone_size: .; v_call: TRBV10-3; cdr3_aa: CAISDPLNTEAFF
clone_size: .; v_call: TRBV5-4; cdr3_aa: CASSLAGLRTEAFF
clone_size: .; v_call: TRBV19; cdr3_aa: CSTPQTSGSNEQFF